This entry lists 8 T cell receptor beta chains sequenced from one sample in a study of shared clonotypes between healthy human individuals. Positively selected for CCR7, the CD45RO-negative cells used as naive CD8 cells excluded terminally differentiated effector memory CD45RA+ cells. Using immunoSEQ multiplex PCR, the repertoire was profiled, and TCRdb retains in-frame clones only, with some absent. The repertoire consists of around 2,000,000 clones, with about 95% occurring once and the leading ten covering 0.85% to 1.2%. The specimen sequenced was naive CD8+ T cells sorted from blood. The source is a man younger than 30 in good health.

The count of this clone is one. The chain links TRBV6-1 to TRBJ2-1, with TRBD1 matching over 9 bases. V lost 2 bases, J lost 5 bases, and 4 bases stayed unmatched. The CDR3 sequence is 15 residues long. Germline V gene data show CDR1 as MNHNS and CDR2 as SASEGT. For the CDR3, the DNA is TGTGCCAGCAGTGAACCCCGGACAGGGGACAATGAGCAGTTCTTC. Translation gives CASSEPRTGDNEQFF.

The chain joins TRBV7-4 to TRBJ1-5; possible D gene TRBD1, 5 bases. Trimming removed 5 bases at V and 4 bases at J, with 21 bases between. Germline V lookup: CDR1 SGHVT, CDR2 SQSDAQ. The CDR3 covers 17 residues. CDR3 nucleotide sequence: TGTGCCAGCAGCCAGCCTGGGGACCAAAAGAGAAATCAGCCCCAGCATTTT. It translates to CASSQPGDQKRNQPQHF.

The chain couples TRBV4-1 to TRBJ2-7; possible D gene TRBD2, 5 bases. The CDR3 length is 14 residues. Germline-derived CDR1 and CDR2 are MGHRA and YSYEKL. Deletions cut 1 base from V and 2 bases from J, with 9 bases between. The CDR3 nucleotides are TGCGCCAGCAGCCAAGTACACGGGACCTACGAGCAGTACTTC. It translates to CASSQVHGTYEQYF.

The chain recombines TRBV5-1 with TRBJ1-2; the D is unclear. The CDR3 totals 13 residues. The V end was cut by 3 bases, the J end by 4 bases, with 10 bases between. From germline, CDR1 is SGHRS and CDR2 YFSETQ. The CDR3 bases are TGCGCCAGCAGCTCTGCAGAGACCTATGGCTACACCTTC. Translated, it gives CASSSAETYGYTF.

The J gene is TRBJ2-7, the V gene TRBV18; unclear D gene. Germline values: CDR1 KGHSH, CDR2 LQKENI. The CDR3 is made up of 16 amino acids. V was clipped by 2 bases and J by 2 bases, with 16 bases between them. The CDR3 bases are TGTGCCAGCTCACCAGAACTGGTTATCAGGACCTACGAGCAGTACTTC. Its protein is CASSPELVIRTYEQYF.

This clone was observed once. CDR3 sequence reads: CASSQPTGSPYEQYF. The CDR3 DNA follows: TGCGCCAGCAGCCAACCGACAGGGTCACCCTACGAGCAGTACTTC. The chain links TRBV4-1 to TRBJ2-7, with 7 bases lining up with TRBD1. CDR3 length: 15 residues. J lost 2 bases, V lost 2 bases, and 6 bases had no gene match. Germline-derived CDR1 and CDR2 are MGHRA and YSYEKL.

The chain carries TRBV6-5 and TRBJ1-1, with 7 bases fitting TRBD1. V shed 6 bases and J 2 bases; nucleotides not matched to a gene: 9. Germline values: CDR1 MNHEY, CDR2 SVGAGI. This CDR3 is 15 amino acids long. The CDR3 bases are TGTGCCAGCAGCCAACCCGGGACAGATAACACTGAAGCTTTCTTT. It translates to CASSQPGTDNTEAFF.

The chain couples TRBV7-3 to TRBJ2-2; D might be TRBD1 or TRBD2, each matching 5 bases. This CDR3 has 16 amino acids. CDR1 SGHTA and CDR2 FQGTGA come from the germline V gene. Between the trimmed V and J ends, which lost 3 bases and 4 bases, there was a span of 15 bases. CDR3 bases: TGTGCCAGCAGCTTTACAGGAGGCGGTGTCACCGGGGAGCTGTTTTTT. Translating it yields CASSFTGGGVTGELFF.